This TCR beta chain derives from a study of T-cell memory formation after mild COVID-19 (dated by TCRdb to 2020 to 2022). Some background on the complete study: TCR sequence clusters from the two donors were largely donor specific. Longitudinal TCRalpha and TCRbeta repertoire sequencing tracked T-cell clones expanding and contracting after mild COVID-19 in two donors. Two young, previously healthy adult volunteers made up the cohort, one male and one female.

As to this clonotype: It lacks a known antigen. There are no base qualities to consult, and no much larger clone falls within one base.

General findings and caveats noted by the study authors: Some responding clones were detected in pre-infection memory, which suggested that pre-existing cross-reactive memory T cells had joined the SARS-CoV-2 response. The second-wave clones that peaked on day 37 were not confirmed to be SARS-CoV-2 specific. The study covered only two mild cases, and larger cohorts including severe cases with pre-infection samples were considered necessary. Contracting CD4+ clones were found mainly in CM and EM memory subsets, while CD8+ clones were enriched in EMRA. Clones that contracted from day 15 to 85 showed balanced CD4/CD8 phenotypes, whereas a second wave of clones that expanded from day 15 to 37 leaned towards CD4+.

Ficoll-Paque density gradient centrifugation was used to isolate PBMCs. Between the V and J ends, shortened by 3 bases and 0 bases respectively, the junction contains 8 bases. The CDR3, from cysteine to phenylalanine, totals 13 residues. The retained sequence is limited to the CDR3, 39 bases, with the frame set at the first base. Based on the germline V gene (reference sequence), the CDR1 and CDR2 sequences are DFQATT and SNEGSKA. TCRdb shows the sequencer as Illumina NovaSeq 6000. cDNA libraries for TCRalpha and TCRbeta were prepared by 5'RACE using constant-segment primers, with sample barcodes and unique molecular identifiers added. RNA was extracted from every sample with Trizol reagent. The libraries were amplified in two PCR steps, and the second step added a second sample barcode and Illumina TruSeq adapters. Sequencing of libraries was performed on an Illumina NovaSeq with 2 x 150 bp paired-end reads. Turning to the authors' computational methods: Reads were demultiplexed and collapsed into UMI-guided consensus sequences with migec v1.2.7. With mixcr v2.1.11, UMI consensuses were aligned to TRA and TRB V and J templates and assembled into clonotypes. Clonotypes were classified as expanded or contracted when called significant by both edgeR and NoisET, with noise models trained on biological replicates. edgeR calls used a false discovery rate-adjusted p below 0.01 and a log2 fold-change threshold of 1. PCA with hierarchical clustering of max-normalized trajectories of the 1000 most abundant clonotypes was used as exploratory dynamics analysis. Separately sequenced CD4+ and CD8+ repertoires were used to assign a CD4 or CD8 phenotype to each responding clone. The public reads were reprocessed in TCRdb via fastp at Q25 and MiXCR, keeping in-frame beta chains. Records with the same CDR3 protein are collapsed into one entry carrying the most frequent genes and DNA. The V and J calls and clone size come from TCRdb's table, not from the authors' own analysis. The sample data list hundreds of thousands of distinct CDR3 sequences, and about 23% of these were observed just once. The ten largest clones represent 9.5% to 15% of the sample.

The clonotype was recovered from an adult woman who had mild COVID-19 (a few samples of this study predate the infection). The sample titles of this study are shuffled in the database, so cell type and time point are left out; the donor was told from shared clones. The specimen was PBMCs or a T cell subset sorted from them (not recorded which). In this chain, TRBV20-1 is recombined with TRBJ1-1; the D gene is unclear. In nucleotides, the sequence is TGCAGTGCTAGCAAACAGATGAACACTGAAGCTTTCTTT. Its product reads: CSASKQMNTEAFF.